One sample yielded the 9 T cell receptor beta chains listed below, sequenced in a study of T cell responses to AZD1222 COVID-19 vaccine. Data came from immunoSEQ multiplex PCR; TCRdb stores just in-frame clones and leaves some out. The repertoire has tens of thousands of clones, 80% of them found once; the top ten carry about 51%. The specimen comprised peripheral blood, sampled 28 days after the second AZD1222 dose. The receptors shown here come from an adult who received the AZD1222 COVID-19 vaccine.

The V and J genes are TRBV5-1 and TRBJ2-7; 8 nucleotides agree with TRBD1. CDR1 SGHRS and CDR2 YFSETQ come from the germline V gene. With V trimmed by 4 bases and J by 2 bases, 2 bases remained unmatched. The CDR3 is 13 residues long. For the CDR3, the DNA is TGCGCCAGCAGCGTGGACAGGGCCTACGAGCAGTACTTC. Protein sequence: CASSVDRAYEQYF.

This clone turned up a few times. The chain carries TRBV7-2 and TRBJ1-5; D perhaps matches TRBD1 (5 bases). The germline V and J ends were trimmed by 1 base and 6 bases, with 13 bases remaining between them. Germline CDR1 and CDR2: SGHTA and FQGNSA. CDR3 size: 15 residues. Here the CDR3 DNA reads TGTGCCAGCAGCTTAGAGTATGGGGGGGGTCAGCCCCAGCATTTT. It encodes CASSLEYGGGQPQHF. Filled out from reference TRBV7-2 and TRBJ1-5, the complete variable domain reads GAGVSQSPSNKVTEKGKDVELRCDPISGHTALYWYRQSLGQGLEFLIYFQGNSAPDKSGLPSDRFSAERTGGSVSTLTIQRTQQEDSAVYLCASSLEYGGGQPQHFGDGTRLSIL.

The CDR3 DNA is TGTGCCAGCAGTTACTCGACAGGGAGAGGTGAAAAACTGTTTTTT. Translating it yields CASSYSTGRGEKLFF. This chain joins TRBV6-5 and TRBJ1-4; 7 nucleotides align to TRBD1. CDR3 length: 15 residues. J was trimmed by 7 bases and V by 0 bases; bases with no gene match: 5. CDR1 is MNHEY, CDR2 SVGAGI, per germline.

The CDR3 protein is CASSFGTSGLKETQYF. Here the CDR3 DNA reads TGTGCCAGCAGCTTTGGGACTAGCGGCCTCAAAGAGACCCAGTACTTC. V gene TRBV11-2 combines with J gene TRBJ2-5; 11 bases map to TRBD2. After removal of 3 bases from V and 3 bases from J, the junction contained 6 bases not matched to a gene. The CDR3 sequence is 16 residues long. CDR1 and CDR2 from the germline V gene are SGHAT and FQNNGV.

CDR3 loop: CASSLGASGINEQFF. Here the CDR3 DNA reads TGCGCCAGCAGCTTGGGCGCTAGCGGAATTAATGAGCAGTTCTTC. The rearrangement joins TRBV5-1 to TRBJ2-1; 7 bases agree with TRBD2. Per germline, CDR1 SGHRS and CDR2 YFSETQ. This CDR3 contains 15 residues. Trimming took 0 bases from V and 7 from J; bases not matched to a gene: 7. Full variable domain (rest looked up from reference TRBV5-1 and TRBJ2-1): KAGVTQTPRYLIKTRGQQVTLSCSPISGHRSVSWYQQTPGQGLQFLFEYFSETQRNKGNFPGRFSGRQFSNSRSEMNVSTLELGDSALYLCASSLGASGINEQFFGPGTRLTVL.

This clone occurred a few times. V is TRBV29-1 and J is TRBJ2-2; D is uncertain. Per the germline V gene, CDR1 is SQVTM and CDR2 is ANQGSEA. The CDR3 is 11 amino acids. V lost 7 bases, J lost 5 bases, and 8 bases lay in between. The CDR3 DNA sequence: TGCAGCGCTACAGAAACCGGGGAGCTGTTTTTT. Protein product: CSATETGELFF.

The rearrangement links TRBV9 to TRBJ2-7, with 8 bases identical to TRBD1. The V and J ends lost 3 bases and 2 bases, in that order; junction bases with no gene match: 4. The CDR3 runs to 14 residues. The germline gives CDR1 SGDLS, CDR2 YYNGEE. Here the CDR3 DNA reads TGTGCCAGCAGCGCCGGGACAGGTACCTACGAGCAGTACTTC. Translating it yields CASSAGTGTYEQYF.

The CDR3 reads CASSRQGYNTGELFF. CDR3 bases: TGTGCCAGCAGTCGACAGGGATACAACACCGGGGAGCTGTTTTTT. The chain employs TRBV28 and TRBJ2-2; 7 bases align to TRBD1. V lost 5 bases, J lost 2 bases, and 5 bases stayed unmatched. This CDR3 region has 15 residues. CDR1 and CDR2 (germline): MDHEN, SYDVKM.

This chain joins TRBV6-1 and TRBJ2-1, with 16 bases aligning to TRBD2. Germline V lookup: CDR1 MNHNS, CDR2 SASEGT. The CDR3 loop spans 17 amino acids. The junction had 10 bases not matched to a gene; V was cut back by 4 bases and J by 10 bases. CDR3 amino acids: CASSGTPGLAGGYEQFF. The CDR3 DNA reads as TGTGCCAGCAGTGGAACACCGGGACTAGCGGGAGGGTACGAGCAGTTCTTC.